These 26 T cell receptor beta chains share one sample of origin, sequenced in a study of neurological immune-mediated disorders. TCRdb re-called the 5' RACE reads with MiXCR, one entry per CDR3 protein. The sample lists some 29,000 distinct CDR3 sequences; about an eighth were seen once. The sequencing sample was made of PBMCs. These receptors were collected from a woman in her fifties or sixties in good health.

In this sample, this clonotype turned up many times. This chain uses TRBV5-1 with TRBJ2-1; 13 nucleotides agree with TRBD2. Germline loops: CDR1 SGHRS, CDR2 YFSETQ. Unmatched junction bases numbered 11, after V lost 4 bases and J lost 4 bases. The CDR3 length is 18 residues. CDR3 sequence reads: CASSVVGTSGGAYNEQFF. The CDR3 DNA follows: TGCGCCAGCAGCGTGGTGGGAACTAGCGGGGGGGCTTACAATGAGCAGTTCTTC.

This clonotype appeared many times. The genes are TRBV5-1 and TRBJ2-2; TRBD2 aligns across 11 bases. CDR3 length equals 17 residues. Losses at the gene ends were 4 bases for V and 2 bases for J; bases not matched to a gene: 7. Germline CDR1 SGHRS, CDR2 YFSETQ. CDR3 nucleotide sequence: TGCGCCAGCAGCAATGGACTAGCGGGCGGTAACACCGGGGAGCTGTTTTTT. Residues: CASSNGLAGGNTGELFF.

This clonotype was picked up many times. V usage is TRBV18 and J usage is TRBJ2-4; 7 bases map to TRBD1. Germline V CDR1 and CDR2: KGHSH, LQKENI. This CDR3 comprises 13 residues. The junction had 7 bases not matched to a gene; V was cut back by 6 bases and J by 8 bases. CDR3 coding DNA: TGTGCCAGCTCCCGCGGACAGGTGGACATTCAGTACTTC. As protein: CASSRGQVDIQYF.

This clonotype was counted a few times. For the CDR3, the DNA is TGTGCCAGCTCACCTGCGGACGGTAATGAAAAACTGTTTTTT. This translates into CASSPADGNEKLFF. The chain carries TRBV18 and TRBJ1-4; D not resolved. Trimming shortened V by 3 bases and J by 4 bases, and 9 bases separated the two germline ends. Germline loops: CDR1 KGHSH, CDR2 LQKENI. CDR3 length: 14 residues. Full variable domain (rest looked up from reference TRBV18 and TRBJ1-4): NAGVMQNPRHLVRRRGQEARLRCSPMKGHSHVYWYRQLPEEGLKFMVYLQKENIIDESGMPKERFSAEFPKEGPSILRIQQVVRGDSAAYFCASSPADGNEKLFFGSGTQLSVL.

This clonotype is deemed medium-sized. This sequence joins TRBV4-3 and TRBJ2-1; 9 nucleotides match TRBD2. Germline assignment: CDR1 LGHNA and CDR2 YSLEER. CDR3 length equals 16 residues. Unmatched junction bases numbered 4, after V lost 2 bases and J lost 2 bases. The CDR3 DNA reads TGCGCCAGCAGCCAATCGCCTAGCGGGACCTACAATGAGCAGTTCTTC. It translates to CASSQSPSGTYNEQFF.

This clonotype has a count of ten or more. The chain uses TRBV29-1 and TRBJ2-5; 11 bases line up with TRBD2. Germline trimming cut 0 bases from V and 4 bases from J; bases unmatched to any gene: 4. CDR1 and CDR2 from the germline V gene are SQVTM and ANQGSEA. The CDR3 consists of 15 residues. The CDR3 nucleotides read TGCAGCGTTGAAGATTCTAGCGGGGGGCTAGAGACCCAGTACTTC. Translated: CSVEDSSGGLETQYF.

This clonotype was seen ten or more times. The rearrangement uses TRBV20-1 and TRBJ2-3; D gene ambiguous. Germline CDR1 reads DFQATT; CDR2 reads SNEGSKA (reference sequence). This CDR3 region has 15 residues. Trimming pared 6 bases from V and 4 bases from J, leaving 20 bases between. CDR3 nucleotide sequence: TGCAGTGCGGACGGATTATCTAGTTCCCCAGATACGCAGTATTTT. Amino acid sequence: CSADGLSSSPDTQYF.

This clonotype was observed many times. The genes are TRBV6-1 and TRBJ2-1, with D possibly being TRBD1 or TRBD2 (7 bases each). The V gene lost 10 bases and the J gene lost 8 bases, with 18 bases spanning the gap. In germline, CDR1 is MNHNS, CDR2 SASEGT. The CDR3 is 13 amino acids. The CDR3 nucleotides are TGTGCCACAGAGAACAGGGGAGGGGATGAGCAGTTCTTC. It yields the protein CATENRGGDEQFF.

This clonotype has a count of ten or more. This chain uses TRBV19 with TRBJ2-7; D possibly corresponds to TRBD2 (6 bases). Trimming took off 5 bases at V and 2 bases at J, with 16 bases between the two ends. CDR1 and CDR2 from the germline V gene are LNHDA and SQIVND (reference sequence). The CDR3 runs to 15 residues. CDR3 region: CASSSQRARTYEQYF. DNA of the CDR3: TGTGCCAGTAGTTCGCAGCGGGCCCGCACCTACGAGCAGTACTTC.

This clonotype was seen repeatedly, ten times or more. The chain combines TRBV5-5 with TRBJ2-7; D possibly corresponds to TRBD2 (6 bases). V was cut by 5 bases and J by 0 bases, with 15 bases left in between. CDR3 length: 15 amino acids. Germline-derived CDR1 and CDR2 are SGHKS and YYEKEE (reference sequence). DNA for the CDR3: TGTGCCAGCAGATCTGGTTTCGGGGGCTCCTACGAGCAGTACTTC. Translation: CASRSGFGGSYEQYF.

This clonotype has at least ten counts. V gene TRBV25-1 combines with J gene TRBJ1-1; TRBD1 is a possible D gene (5 bases). This CDR3 comprises 16 residues. Trimming removed 5 bases at V and 0 bases at J, with 16 bases between. Germline V gene data show CDR1 as MGHDK and CDR2 as SYGVNS. The CDR3 reads CASSPPGHMMNTEAFF. The CDR3 DNA sequence: TGTGCCAGCAGTCCTCCCGGACACATGATGAACACTGAAGCTTTCTTT.

This clonotype occurred many times. V usage is TRBV20-1 and J usage is TRBJ1-1, with 10 bases matching TRBD1. The CDR3 covers 15 residues. J lost 4 bases, V lost 3 bases, and 8 bases had no gene match. Germline CDR1 and CDR2: DFQATT and SNEGSKA (reference sequence). CDR3 in amino acids: CSARVTGGAGTEAFF. In DNA, the CDR3 is TGCAGTGCTAGGGTGACAGGGGGCGCGGGCACTGAAGCTTTCTTT.

This clonotype was seen repeatedly, ten times or more. Relative to the germline gene, one junction end is altered; a read error may explain this. The J gene is TRBJ2-5, the V gene TRBV5-1; 11 bases are a match to TRBD2. Germline V CDR1 and CDR2: SGHRS, YFSETQ. The length of the CDR3 is 16 residues. This CDR3 is CASSLTSGGLQETKYF. CDR3 in DNA: TGCGCCAGCAGCTTGACTAGCGGGGGCCTCCAAGAGACCAAGTACTTC.

At least ten counts were recorded for this clonotype. The V gene is TRBV13, the J gene TRBJ1-2, with TRBD1 as a possible D gene (5 bases). Between the trimmed V and J ends, which lost 4 bases and 3 bases, there was a span of 15 bases. Germline V gene sequence: CDR1 PRHDT, CDR2 FYEKMQ (reference sequence). The CDR3 covers 15 residues. The CDR3 here is CASSSPTEGHYGYTF. The CDR3 DNA sequence: TGTGCCAGCAGCTCGCCAACTGAGGGACACTATGGCTACACCTTC.

In its sample, this clonotype was seen many times. The chain recombines TRBV20-1 with TRBJ2-2, with 9 bases fitting TRBD2. The CDR3 extends over 13 amino acids. Germline CDR1 reads DFQATT; CDR2 reads SNEGSKA (reference sequence). CDR3 bases: TGCAGGGCGGGAGGGCCTAATTCCGGGGAGCTGTTTTTT. This translates into CRAGGPNSGELFF.

The sample holds many counts of this clonotype. This sequence joins TRBV3-1 and TRBJ1-1; D possibly corresponds to TRBD1 (6 bases). The CDR3 contains 13 residues. V was cut by 3 bases and J by 8 bases, with 13 bases left in between. Germline-derived CDR1 and CDR2 are LGHDT and YNNKEL (reference sequence). The CDR3 bases are TGTGCCAGCAGCCACCAGCCCGGGACAGAAGCTTTCTTT. Encoded protein: CASSHQPGTEAFF.

This clonotype has a count of ten or more. This rearrangement joins TRBV5-1 to TRBJ2-2, with 8 bases matching TRBD1. The CDR3 has 17 residues. With 4 bases clipped from V and 1 base from J, the junction kept 9 bases outside the gene matches. Per germline, CDR1 SGHRS and CDR2 YFSETQ. The CDR3, as DNA: TGCGCCAGCAGCGTTAAACAGGGGGGCATGAACACCGGGGAGCTGTTTTTT. This sequence encodes CASSVKQGGMNTGELFF.

The V call is TRBV4-2, the J call TRBJ2-1, with D possibly TRBD1 on 6 matching bases. CDR1 and CDR2 from the germline V gene are LGHNA and YNFKEQ. The CDR3 spans 14 residues. Trimming took 3 bases from V and 7 from J, leaving 13 bases between them. The CDR3 bases are TGTGCCAGCAGCCACAGGGGTCTTTTGAATGAGCAGTTCTTC. This encodes CASSHRGLLNEQFF.

In this sample, this clonotype turned up many times. The V call is TRBV5-1, the J call TRBJ1-4; D is uncertain. CDR1 is SGHRS, CDR2 YFSETQ, per germline. V shed 5 bases and J shed 1 base, with 6 bases lying between them. This CDR3 contains 13 residues. CDR3 DNA sequence: TGCGCCAGCAGACAGATAACTAATGAAAAACTGTTTTTT. Amino acid sequence: CASRQITNEKLFF.

By share of the sample, this clonotype is medium-sized. The J gene is TRBJ1-5, the V gene TRBV2; 7 bases map to TRBD1. V lost 3 bases and J lost 5; bases outside the gene matches: 4. The CDR3 covers 14 residues. Germline V CDR1 and CDR2: SNHLY, FYNNEI. CDR3 bases: TGTGCCAGCAGTGACACAGGGGAGGATCAGCCCCAGCATTTT. It is translated as CASSDTGEDQPQHF.

At least ten counts were recorded for this clonotype. The V call is TRBV5-1, the J call TRBJ1-6; D unclear. From germline, CDR1 is SGHRS and CDR2 YFSETQ. V was trimmed by 4 bases and J by 10 bases, leaving 18 bases between them. The length of the CDR3 is 15 residues. CDR3: CASSETTAYGSPLHF. CDR3 DNA: TGCGCCAGCAGCGAAACCACAGCGTACGGGTCACCCCTCCACTTT.

Ten or more counts support this clonotype. This chain connects TRBV18 to TRBJ2-3, with 9 bases matching TRBD2. The CDR3 totals 17 residues. The germline V gene encodes CDR1 KGHSH and CDR2 LQKENI. The junction had 10 bases not matched to a gene; V was cut back by 3 bases and J by 3 bases. The CDR3 sequence: CASSPGVSGGRTDTQYF. CDR3 sequence (DNA): TGTGCCAGCTCACCGGGAGTGAGCGGGGGGAGGACAGATACGCAGTATTTT.

This rearrangement joins TRBV27 to TRBJ1-2; D not resolved. Trimming took 6 bases from V and 7 from J, leaving 15 bases between them. CDR1 and CDR2 from the germline V gene are MNHEY and SMNVEV (reference sequence). The CDR3 totals 13 residues. As DNA, the CDR3 is TGTGCCAGCAGGCCGCAACCGGCGCGTGGCTACACCTTC. Encoded protein: CASRPQPARGYTF.

This clonotype has ten or more counts. The V and J genes are TRBV12-3 or TRBV12-4 and TRBJ1-6, with TRBD1 identical over 7 bases. V shed 5 bases, J shed 7 bases, and the junction held 8 bases outside the gene matches. CDR3 size: 15 residues. CDR3 in amino acids: CASSLTGDSNSPLHF. The CDR3 region has the DNA TGTGCCAGCAGTCTCACCGGGGACAGCAATTCACCCCTCCACTTT.

Ten or more counts support this clonotype. The chain recombines TRBV10-3 with TRBJ2-3, with a weak D call TRBD1 (5 bases). Trimming stripped 0 bases from V and 4 bases from J, with 17 bases between. Germline values: CDR1 ENHRY, CDR2 SYGVKD. This CDR3 is 17 amino acids long. The CDR3 region has the DNA TGTGCCATCAGTGAGTCGAGGCAGGGAATTGGGGCAGATACGCAGTATTTT. Amino acid sequence: CAISESRQGIGADTQYF.

The table lists this clonotype with a count of one. J is TRBJ1-2 and V is TRBV9, with a tentative D call TRBD1 (5 bases). The CDR3 contains 16 residues. The V end lost 7 bases, the J end lost 3 bases, and 22 bases lay between the germline ends. CDR1 and CDR2 (germline): SGDLS, YYNGEE. CDR3 region: CASGGRGTATDYGYTF. DNA of the CDR3: TGTGCCAGCGGCGGGCGGGGGACGGCCACTGACTATGGCTACACCTTC.